The clone carrying this TCR beta chain was seen more than once but under ten times. This sample also contains other DNA sequences that code for the same CDR3. This record belongs to a study of blood T cell repertoires in COVID-19. Germline CDR1 reads SGHRS; CDR2 reads YFSETQ. The CDR3 covers 14 residues. Trimming pared 2 bases from V and 0 bases from J, leaving 8 bases between. Profiled with immunoSEQ multiplex PCR; TCRdb holds only in-frame clones, not every one. The data hold a few hundred thousand clones, with 85% observed a single time. The source material was peripheral blood. The gene calls are TRBV5-1 and TRBJ2-5, with D possibly TRBD2 on 6 matching bases. The receptor was isolated from a woman between 18 and 29 years old with acute or convalescent COVID-19. The CDR3 coding sequence is TGCGCCAGCAGCTTAGGAGGGAACCAAGAGACCCAGTACTTC. It translates to CASSLGGNQETQYF.